This T cell receptor (beta chain) emerged from a study of beta chain features in type 1 diabetes. CDR1 and CDR2 (germline): SGHVS, FQNEAQ. This CDR3 contains 16 residues. The V gene lost 5 bases and the J gene lost 2 bases, with 17 bases spanning the gap. Every isolated RNA sample was fully reverse transcribed, so sequencing captured expressed TCRB transcripts. Assay used: immunoSEQ multiplex PCR; TCRdb lists only in-frame clones, some missing. This table has 390,000 or so clones, 11% to 15% appearing once. The sequence came from a young man in good health. Material: naive CD4+ T cells from blood. The V gene is TRBV7-8, the J gene TRBJ2-3; either TRBD1 or TRBD2 may supply D (6 bases each). CDR3 residues: CASSTGGSFVTDTQYF. The CDR3 nucleotides are TGTGCCAGCAGCACCGGGGGCAGTTTTGTCACAGATACGCAGTATTTT.